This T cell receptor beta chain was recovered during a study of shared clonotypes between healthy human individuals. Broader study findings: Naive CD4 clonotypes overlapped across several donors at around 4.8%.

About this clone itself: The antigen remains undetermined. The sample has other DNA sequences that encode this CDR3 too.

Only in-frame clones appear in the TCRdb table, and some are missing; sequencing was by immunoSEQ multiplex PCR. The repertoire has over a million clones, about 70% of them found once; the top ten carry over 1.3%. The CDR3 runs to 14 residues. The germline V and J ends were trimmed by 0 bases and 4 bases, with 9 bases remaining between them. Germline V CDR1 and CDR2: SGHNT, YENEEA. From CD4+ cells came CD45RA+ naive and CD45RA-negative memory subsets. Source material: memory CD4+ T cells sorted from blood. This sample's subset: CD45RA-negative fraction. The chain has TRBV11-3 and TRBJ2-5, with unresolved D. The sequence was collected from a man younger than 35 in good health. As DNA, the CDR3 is TGTGCCAGCAGCTTAGACACGAACGCAGAGACCCAGTACTTC. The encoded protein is CASSLDTNAETQYF.